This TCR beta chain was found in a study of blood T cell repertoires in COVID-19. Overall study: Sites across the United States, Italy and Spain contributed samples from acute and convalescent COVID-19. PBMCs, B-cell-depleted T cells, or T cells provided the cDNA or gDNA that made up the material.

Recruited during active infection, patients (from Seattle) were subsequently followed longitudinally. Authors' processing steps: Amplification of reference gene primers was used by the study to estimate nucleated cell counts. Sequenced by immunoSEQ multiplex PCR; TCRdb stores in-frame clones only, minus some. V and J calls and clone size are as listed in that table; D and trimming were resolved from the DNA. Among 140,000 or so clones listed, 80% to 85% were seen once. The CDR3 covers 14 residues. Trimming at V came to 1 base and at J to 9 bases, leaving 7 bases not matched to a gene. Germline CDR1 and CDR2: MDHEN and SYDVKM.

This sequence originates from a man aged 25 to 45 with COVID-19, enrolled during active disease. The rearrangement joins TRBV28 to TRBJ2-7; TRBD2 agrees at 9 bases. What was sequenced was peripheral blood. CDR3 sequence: CASSLLAGGPGQYF. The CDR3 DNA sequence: TGTGCCAGCAGTTTATTGGCGGGAGGGCCGGGGCAGTACTTC. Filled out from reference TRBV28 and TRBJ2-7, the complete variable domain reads DVKVTQSSRYLVKRTGEKVFLECVQDMDHENMFWYRQDPGLGLRLIYFSYDVKMKEKGDIPEGYSVSREKKERFSLILESASTNQTSMYLCASSLLAGGPGQYFGPGTRLTVT.